This paragraph covers one T cell receptor (beta chain) sequence. The antigen is not known. Germline V gene data show CDR1 as GTSNPN and CDR2 as SVGIG (reference sequence). This CDR3 has 15 residues. V lost 5 bases and J lost 1, with 17 bases in between. The record originates from a study of cytomegalovirus exposure and HLA in healthy donors. Study conclusions and caveats: In presence/absence analyses, roughly uniform sequencing depth across donors was assumed.

13 Jbeta primers and 60 Vbeta primers were used for the PCR. In the study's own analysis: The authors later counted around 80 million unique TCR beta chains, some 9.9 million of them shared. Repertoires were generated with immunoSEQ multiplex PCR, while TCRdb's copy carries only in-frame clones and drops some. V and J calls and clone size are those listed in that table; D and trimming were worked out from the DNA. The data show roughly 150,000 clones, about 84% seen once. This chain links TRBV30 with TRBJ1-1; no definite D call. Sequenced: PBMCs. The TCR sequence derives from a woman aged 40 to 49 in good health and CMV-seropositive. The CDR3, as DNA: TGTGCCTGGTCCGACCGCCTAGGAGGGAACACTGAAGCTTTCTTT. It encodes CAWSDRLGGNTEAFF.